This TCR beta chain originates from a study of shared clonotypes between healthy human individuals. Measured with immunoSEQ multiplex PCR; TCRdb has only the in-frame clones, and not every one. The table includes fewer than 600,000 clones, more than 70% detected once. Per germline, CDR1 SQVTM and CDR2 ANQGSEA. The V end lost 0 bases, the J end lost 0 bases, and 17 bases lay between the germline ends. CDR3 length: 17 amino acids. V gene TRBV29-1 combines with J gene TRBJ1-2; D is unclear. This TCR was sampled from a woman aged 40 to 50 in good health. Some clones in this sample may be carry-over from other donors' samples. Sequencing was done on a sample of PBMCs. The CDR3 protein is CSVEDLYPSSTNYGYTF. DNA of the CDR3: TGCAGCGTTGAAGACCTCTATCCCTCATCAACTAACTATGGCTACACCTTC.